This T cell receptor beta chain was captured in a study of blood T cell repertoires in COVID-19. Study information: Acute and convalescent COVID-19 samples came from the United States, Italy and Spain. Nucleic acid was either cDNA or gDNA, and it came from T cells, B-cell-depleted T cells, or PBMCs.

Authors' data handling: The authors estimated nucleated cell counts from reference gene primer amplification. Repertoires were generated with immunoSEQ multiplex PCR, while TCRdb's copy carries only in-frame clones and drops some. The V and J calls and the clone size are those of that table, but D and trimming were determined from the DNA. Here the sample spans around 60,000 clones, 80% being singletons. Those enrolled in Seattle joined during active infection and were followed longitudinally afterward. Germline V gene data show CDR1 as SQVTM and CDR2 as ANQGSEA. The V end lost 2 bases, the J end lost 6 bases, and 11 bases lay between the germline ends. This CDR3 spans 12 amino acids.

This TCR came from a man younger than 45 with COVID-19, enrolled during active disease. The sequenced sample consisted of peripheral blood. The chain couples TRBV29-1 to TRBJ2-7, with D tentatively TRBD1 (6 bases). The CDR3 here is CSVELTGLEQYF. The CDR3 coding sequence is TGCAGCGTTGAATTGACAGGACTCGAGCAGTACTTC.